This T cell receptor (beta chain) was profiled in a study of shared clonotypes between healthy human individuals. The naive CD8 fraction comprised CD45RO-negative cells positively selected for CCR7 and excluded terminally differentiated effector memory CD45RA+ cells. Some clones are missing from TCRdb's copy, which holds only in-frame ones; the method was immunoSEQ multiplex PCR. The sample holds hundreds of thousands of clones, more than 85% seen once. CDR3 length: 15 residues. Germline CDR1 reads MNHNY; CDR2 reads SVGAGI (reference sequence). J gave up 5 bases and V 4 bases, and 3 bases lay outside the gene matches.

The rearrangement links TRBV6-6 to TRBJ2-1; TRBD2 matches at 12 bases. This receptor was identified in a young man in good health. Sequences were obtained from naive CD8+ T cells sorted from blood. The CDR3 nucleotides read TGTGCCAGCAGTTCCCTAGCGGGAGGGCACAATGAGCAGTTCTTC. As protein: CASSSLAGGHNEQFF.